Each of the 30 T cell receptor beta chains below was sequenced from the same sample in a study of cytomegalovirus exposure and HLA in healthy donors. PCR employed 60 Vbeta and 13 Jbeta primers. TCRdb's table, derived via immunoSEQ multiplex PCR, lists solely in-frame clones and lacks some. The sample has 85,000 to 100,000 clones, 64% seen once; the top ten hold 3.2%. The sample comprised PBMCs. These receptors originate from a man between 60 and 75 years old in good health and CMV-seronegative.

V and J are TRBV28 and TRBJ2-1; D uncertain. This CDR3 region has 17 residues. CDR1 and CDR2 from the germline V gene are MDHEN and SYDVKM. V lost 6 bases, J lost 3 bases, and 21 bases lay in between. CDR3 loop: CASSPSRVGLVYNEQFF. In DNA, the CDR3 is TGTGCCAGCAGCCCCTCGCGAGTCGGGTTAGTCTACAATGAGCAGTTCTTC.

This clone was recorded a few times. The chain is built from TRBV5-1 and TRBJ1-4; tentatively, D is TRBD1 (5 bases). Trimming pared 3 bases from V and 3 bases from J, leaving 15 bases between. CDR3 length: 16 amino acids. Per the germline V gene, CDR1 is SGHRS and CDR2 is YFSETQ. CDR3 amino acids: CASSSGDLAANEKLFF. The CDR3 nucleotides read TGCGCCAGCAGCTCGGGGGACCTTGCGGCTAATGAAAAACTGTTTTTT.

This clone has only one observation. This chain connects TRBV5-1 to TRBJ2-3; a possible D gene is TRBD1 (5 bases). The CDR3 covers 15 residues. Per the germline V gene, CDR1 is SGHRS and CDR2 is YFSETQ. V was clipped by 7 bases and J by 3 bases, with 18 bases between them. The DNA of the CDR3 is TGCGCCAGCCGGCTCCAGGGTGTATCGACAGATACGCAGTATTTT. This encodes CASRLQGVSTDTQYF.

The chain has TRBV5-1 and TRBJ2-7, with TRBD1 matching over 7 bases. Germline lookup yields CDR1 SGHRS and CDR2 YFSETQ. The CDR3 spans 17 residues. The trim removed 0 bases at V and 0 bases at J, leaving 9 bases unmatched. DNA for the CDR3: TGCGCCAGCAGCTTGGCCGGCAGGGGGTTTGGCTCCTACGAGCAGTACTTC. This gives the protein CASSLAGRGFGSYEQYF.

This clone was counted only a few times. This chain connects TRBV5-1 to TRBJ2-6; 7 bases match TRBD1. With V trimmed by 1 base and J by 2 bases, 9 bases remained unmatched. CDR1 is SGHRS, CDR2 YFSETQ, per germline. The CDR3 has 18 residues. CDR3 residues: CASSLWAQGVAGANVLTF. In DNA form, the CDR3 reads TGCGCCAGCAGCTTGTGGGCCCAGGGGGTCGCTGGGGCCAACGTCCTGACTTTC.

The gene calls are TRBV11-3 and TRBJ2-2; 7 bases align to TRBD2. J lost 5 bases, V lost 5 bases, and 2 bases had no gene match. The CDR3 length is 13 residues. From germline, CDR1 is SGHNT and CDR2 YENEEA. The CDR3 reads CASSPLATGELFF. The CDR3 DNA reads TGTGCCAGCAGCCCACTAGCGACCGGGGAGCTGTTTTTT.

The chain carries TRBV6-5 and TRBJ1-2, with D hard to call. Between the trimmed V and J ends, which lost 5 bases and 2 bases, there was a span of 12 bases. CDR3 size: 14 residues. Germline V gene sequence: CDR1 MNHEY, CDR2 SVGAGI. Here the CDR3 reads CASSPSTANYGYTF. The CDR3 DNA sequence: TGTGCCAGCAGTCCGAGCACTGCGAACTATGGCTACACCTTC.

The gene calls are TRBV6-6 and TRBJ2-2; 8 bases line up with TRBD1. The V segment lost 2 bases and the J segment 5 bases; nucleotides outside the gene matches: 4. Germline CDR1 reads MNHNY; CDR2 reads SVGAGI (reference sequence). The CDR3 spans 15 residues. This chain's CDR3 is CASSYRRGRTGELFF. In DNA form, the CDR3 reads TGTGCCAGCAGTTACCGCAGGGGGCGAACCGGGGAGCTGTTTTTT.

The chain recombines TRBV2 with TRBJ1-1, with D hard to call. There are 13 residues in the CDR3. CDR1 and CDR2 from the germline V gene are SNHLY and FYNNEI. V was cut by 5 bases and J by 4 bases, with 11 bases left in between. The CDR3 DNA follows: TGTGCCAGCAGTATACAGTTGGGCACTGAAGCTTTCTTT. Protein: CASSIQLGTEAFF.

The chain carries TRBV7-9 and TRBJ2-7, with 7 bases matching TRBD1. Germline V gene lookup returns CDR1 SEHNR and CDR2 FQNEAQ (reference sequence). V was pared by 5 bases and J by 6 bases, with 10 bases of the junction left unmatched. The CDR3 has 14 amino acids. CDR3 DNA: TGTGCCAGCAGCCCCCGGACAGGCTTCGGCGAGCAGTACTTC. Translating it yields CASSPRTGFGEQYF.

Many counts were recorded for this clone. This chain joins TRBV5-1 and TRBJ2-5, with D tentatively TRBD1 (5 bases). The CDR3 consists of 15 residues. Between the trimmed V and J ends, which lost 0 bases and 4 bases, there was a span of 13 bases. The V gene's germline CDR1 is SGHRS and CDR2 YFSETQ. CDR3 amino acids: CASSLAPGLGETQYF. As DNA, the CDR3 is TGCGCCAGCAGCTTGGCGCCAGGGTTAGGAGAGACCCAGTACTTC.

This clone was seen once. This sample also contains other DNA sequences that code for the same CDR3. The chain combines TRBV6-1 with TRBJ2-5; possible D gene TRBD1, 6 bases. The CDR3 sequence is 15 residues long. The germline CDR1 and CDR2 sequences are MNHNS and SASEGT. With 0 bases removed from V and 0 bases from J, the gap between germline ends came to 8 bases. CDR3 in amino acids: CASSEASGDQETQYF. The CDR3 region has the DNA TGTGCCAGCAGTGAAGCTTCAGGGGACCAAGAGACCCAGTACTTC.

The genes are TRBV28 and TRBJ2-2, with D tentatively TRBD2 (6 bases). The CDR3 spans 14 residues. V shed 7 bases and J shed 1 base, with 10 bases lying between them. Germline V gene lookup returns CDR1 MDHEN and CDR2 SYDVKM. The CDR3 loop reads CASTMGGNTGELFF. The CDR3 nucleotides read TGTGCCAGCACCATGGGGGGGAACACCGGGGAGCTGTTTTTT.

V is TRBV29-1 and J is TRBJ2-7; 11 bases align to TRBD2. CDR3 length: 17 residues. Germline V lookup: CDR1 SQVTM, CDR2 ANQGSEA. The V segment lost 3 bases and the J segment 0 bases; nucleotides outside the gene matches: 10. The CDR3 reads CSVEGALAGGLSYEQYF. CDR3 in DNA: TGCAGCGTTGAGGGAGCCCTAGCGGGAGGCCTCTCCTACGAGCAGTACTTC.

This clone is classed as medium-sized. V gene TRBV5-6 combines with J gene TRBJ2-7; maybe TRBD2 (5 bases). The germline V gene encodes CDR1 SGHDT and CDR2 YYEEEE. The CDR3 is 15 amino acids. V lost 1 base to trimming and J lost 3 bases, with 14 bases between them. The DNA of the CDR3 is TGTGCCAGCAGCTTGCGGGGATTGTCTCTCTACGAGCAGTACTTC. This encodes CASSLRGLSLYEQYF.

V and J are TRBV9 and TRBJ1-2; D is undetermined. V gave up 5 bases and J gave up 8 bases, with 16 bases separating them. Germline assignment: CDR1 SGDLS and CDR2 YYNGEE. CDR3 length equals 13 residues. Here the CDR3 DNA reads TGTGCCAGCAGTATCGGGTTGCAAGGAGGCTACACCTTC. It encodes CASSIGLQGGYTF.

V gene TRBV7-2 combines with J gene TRBJ2-5, with D tentatively TRBD2 (5 bases). CDR1 is SGHTA and CDR2 is FQGNSA in the germline V gene. CDR3 size: 15 residues. Between the trimmed V and J ends, which lost 1 base and 1 base, there was a span of 10 bases. In DNA, the CDR3 is TGTGCCAGCAGCTTAGAAACTAGTATCCAAGAGACCCAGTACTTC. The encoded protein is CASSLETSIQETQYF.

The chain uses TRBV4-1 and TRBJ2-3; 12 bases are shared with TRBD2. The trim removed 0 bases at V and 7 bases at J, leaving 14 bases unmatched. The CDR3 consists of 19 residues. In germline, CDR1 is MGHRA, CDR2 YSYEKL. The CDR3 sequence is CASSQDGKGLAGNRHTQYF. In nucleotides, the CDR3 is TGCGCCAGCAGCCAAGATGGGAAGGGACTAGCGGGCAATCGACATACGCAGTATTTT.

This chain uses TRBV9 with TRBJ1-2, with a tentative D call TRBD1 (6 bases). Germline V CDR1 and CDR2: SGDLS, YYNGEE. This CDR3 has 16 residues. V lost 3 bases, J lost 4 bases, and 19 bases lay in between. The CDR3 DNA reads as TGTGCCAGCAGCGCGGACAGTTTTCCAGGCCTCTATGGCTACACCTTC. As protein: CASSADSFPGLYGYTF.

V gene TRBV7-6 combines with J gene TRBJ1-6, with D tentatively TRBD1 (6 bases). Germline V gene lookup returns CDR1 SGHVS and CDR2 FNYEAQ. The CDR3 covers 15 residues. V was trimmed by 3 bases and J by 5 bases, leaving 11 bases between them. The CDR3 nucleotides read TGTGCCAGCAGCTTGACAGGTGCCCATAATTCACCCCTCCACTTT. This translates into CASSLTGAHNSPLHF.

The chain recombines TRBV5-4 with TRBJ2-7; no firm D call. V dropped 6 bases and J dropped 6 bases, with 16 bases sitting between them. The CDR3 is made up of 13 amino acids. CDR1 and CDR2 (germline): SGHNT, YYREEE (reference sequence). DNA of the CDR3: TGTGCCAGCAACCCGGGTCGCTTGGGCGAGCAGTACTTC. As protein: CASNPGRLGEQYF.

This chain joins TRBV11-2 and TRBJ2-7, with TRBD2 matching 7 bases. The trim removed 10 bases at V and 2 bases at J, leaving 11 bases unmatched. CDR1 is SGHAT and CDR2 is FQNNGV in the germline V gene. CDR3 length equals 14 residues. In DNA form, the CDR3 reads TGTGCCATCGCGGTCGGAGCGGGACCCTACGAGCAGTACTTC. Amino acids: CAIAVGAGPYEQYF.

This clone was observed a few times. V usage is TRBV2 and J usage is TRBJ2-7; D perhaps matches TRBD1 (6 bases). In germline, CDR1 is SNHLY, CDR2 FYNNEI. The CDR3 loop spans 14 amino acids. V lost 8 bases and J lost 7, with 21 bases in between. CDR3 amino acids: CASPPLGALGEQYF. CDR3 DNA sequence: TGTGCCAGCCCCCCGCTGGGGGCCTTGGGGGAGCAGTACTTC.

This chain connects TRBV5-6 to TRBJ1-2, with D unresolved. Trimming pared 4 bases from V and 4 bases from J, leaving 14 bases between. Germline CDR1 and CDR2: SGHDT and YYEEEE. The CDR3 is made up of 14 amino acids. CDR3 loop: CASSLRESFYGYTF. The DNA for the CDR3 is TGTGCCAGCAGCCTCCGGGAGTCCTTCTATGGCTACACCTTC.

This chain links TRBV12-5 with TRBJ1-1, with D possibly TRBD1 on 6 matching bases. The germline CDR1 and CDR2 sequences are LGHNT and FRNRAP. V was shortened by 0 bases and J by 0 bases, with 17 bases between the two germline ends. The CDR3 has 18 residues. DNA of the CDR3: TGTGCTAGTGGTTTGGTATTAGGGCAGGGGTCCTTGAACACTGAAGCTTTCTTT. It yields the protein CASGLVLGQGSLNTEAFF.

The chain uses TRBV2 and TRBJ2-7; D not certain. With 6 bases removed from V and 6 bases from J, the gap between germline ends came to 15 bases. This CDR3 is 13 amino acids long. Germline CDR1 is SNHLY and CDR2 is FYNNEI. As DNA, the CDR3 is TGTGCCAGCAGCCACGTTGAGGAGTTCGAGCAGTACTTC. Amino acid sequence: CASSHVEEFEQYF.

The gene calls are TRBV11-3 and TRBJ1-4, with a tentative D call TRBD1 (5 bases). CDR1 is SGHNT and CDR2 is YENEEA in the germline V gene. There are 15 residues in the CDR3. V was pared by 2 bases and J by 5 bases, with 12 bases between. The CDR3 DNA sequence: TGTGCCAGCAGCTTAAACCCGGGGGGGAATGAAAAACTGTTTTTT. This sequence encodes CASSLNPGGNEKLFF.

This clone was detected only once. Mismatch with germline at one junction end may stem from a read error. J is TRBJ1-6 and V is TRBV15, with 10 positions matching TRBD1. Per the germline V gene, CDR1 is LNHNV and CDR2 is YYDKDF (reference sequence). There are 15 residues in the CDR3. For the CDR3, the DNA is TGTGCCGCCAGCAGAGAGGGACAGGGGAAGTCACCCCTCCACTTT. Protein sequence: CAASREGQGKSPLHF.

The chain has TRBV6-1 and TRBJ1-5; D is perhaps TRBD1 (6 bases). Germline V gene sequence: CDR1 MNHNS, CDR2 SASEGT. V gave up 6 bases and J gave up 1 base, with 10 bases separating them. The CDR3 spans 14 residues. CDR3 in DNA: TGTGCCAGCAGGGAGGGGGGGAGCAATCAGCCCCAGCATTTT. Amino acid sequence: CASREGGSNQPQHF.

The chain employs TRBV6-6 and TRBJ2-7, with D possibly matching TRBD1 (6 bases). Germline V gene sequence: CDR1 MNHNY, CDR2 SVGAGI (reference sequence). The CDR3 consists of 14 residues. V lost 5 bases and J lost 9, with 20 bases in between. The CDR3 protein is CASSQGLQSGGQYF. CDR3 nucleotides: TGTGCCAGCAGTCAGGGGCTTCAATCCGGCGGGCAGTACTTC.